Shown below are 15 T cell receptor beta chains from a single sample sequenced in a study of response to subunit inactivated influenza vaccine. MiXCR was run by TCRdb on the RT-PCR reads, yielding one entry per CDR3 protein. The sample carries more than 150,000 distinct CDR3 sequences, approximately 8.7% recorded once. This material consisted of non-naive T cells sorted from PBMCs, taken on the day of vaccination. These receptors were obtained from a man between 45 and 60 years old who received an inactivated influenza vaccine.

This clonotype was counted a few times. The chain employs TRBV3-1 and TRBJ2-1, with D maybe TRBD2 (5 bases). Per the germline V gene, CDR1 is LGHDT and CDR2 is YNNKEL (reference sequence). The V end lost 1 base, the J end lost 8 bases, and 12 bases lay between the germline ends. This CDR3 is built from 14 residues. Here the CDR3 reads CASSQVSGIHEQFF. The DNA for the CDR3 is TGTGCCAGCAGCCAAGTTTCCGGGATCCATGAGCAGTTCTTC.

The rearrangement links TRBV15 to TRBJ2-3; no definite D call. Germline CDR1 is LNHNV and CDR2 is YYDKDF (reference sequence). The CDR3 sequence is 15 residues long. V lost 0 bases and J lost 10, with 17 bases in between. For the CDR3, the DNA is TGTGCCACCAGCAGAGATGTCCCGGGCGGTGGGGCGCAGTATTTT. As protein: CATSRDVPGGGAQYF.

This clonotype turned up a few times. This chain uses TRBV7-9 with TRBJ1-6; 7 bases are a match to TRBD1. The CDR3 runs to 14 residues. Germline V gene sequence: CDR1 SEHNR, CDR2 FQNEAQ (reference sequence). V trimming: 4 bases; J trimming: 7 bases; junction bases outside the gene matches: 4. The CDR3 DNA reads as TGTGCCAGCAGCTCACAGGGGTTAAATTCACCCCTCCACTTT. It codes for CASSSQGLNSPLHF.

The chain combines TRBV29-1 with TRBJ1-4; D might be TRBD1 (5 bases). The CDR3 runs 14 residues. Germline V gene data show CDR1 as SQVTM and CDR2 as ANQGSEA. V lost 4 bases and J lost 4, with 13 bases in between. The CDR3 reads CSVVGAENNEKLFF. The CDR3 bases are TGCAGCGTTGTTGGGGCTGAGAATAATGAAAAACTGTTTTTT.

This clonotype was seen a few times. This chain joins TRBV12-3 or TRBV12-4 and TRBJ2-5; possible D gene TRBD2, 5 bases. This CDR3 is 14 amino acids long. The V end was cut by 5 bases, the J end by 5 bases, with 15 bases between. CDR3 DNA: TGTGCCAGCAGTACTATACGGAGGCTGGAGACCCAGTACTTC. Protein: CASSTIRRLETQYF.

This clonotype showed up many times. This rearrangement joins TRBV27 to TRBJ1-5; 7 nucleotides match TRBD1. The CDR3 loop spans 15 amino acids. Losses at the gene ends were 2 bases for V and 2 bases for J; bases not matched to a gene: 3. The germline gives CDR1 MNHEY, CDR2 SMNVEV (reference sequence). In nucleotides, the CDR3 is TGTGCCAGCAGTTTAAGACAGGGCGGCAATCAGCCCCAGCATTTT. This codes for CASSLRQGGNQPQHF.

V is TRBV28 and J is TRBJ2-5, with 9 nucleotides matching TRBD2. V lost 3 bases, J lost 4 bases, and 9 bases stayed unmatched. This CDR3 has 16 residues. From germline, CDR1 is MDHEN and CDR2 SYDVKM. In nucleotides, the CDR3 is TGTGCCAGCAGTTTCCCAATTAGCGGGAGTTTAGAGACCCAGTACTTC. The encoded protein is CASSFPISGSLETQYF.

The rearrangement uses TRBV6-1 and TRBJ1-5, with 11 bases aligning to TRBD1. The V segment lost 6 bases and the J segment 4 bases; nucleotides outside the gene matches: 5. This CDR3 region has 15 residues. The germline V gene encodes CDR1 MNHNS and CDR2 SASEGT. The CDR3 spells CASRGTGGSNQPQHF. The CDR3 region has the DNA TGTGCCAGCAGAGGGACAGGGGGAAGTAATCAGCCCCAGCATTTT.

Concerning this clonotype itself: Being one base from a much bigger clone, this may be a read error. The J gene is TRBJ2-7, the V gene TRBV12-3 or TRBV12-4; TRBD2 matches 9 bases. The CDR3 has 18 amino acids. The CDR3 DNA reads TGTGCCAGCAGTTTTTCCGAACATAGCGGGGGAGGCTCCTACGAGCAGAACTTC. Its translation: CASSFSEHSGGGSYEQNF.

This clonotype was found a few times. This chain joins TRBV2 and TRBJ2-7, with 8 positions matching TRBD1. V lost 6 bases to trimming and J lost 5 bases; unmatched junction nucleotides: 9. Germline V gives CDR1 SNHLY, CDR2 FYNNEI. This CDR3 has 14 residues. The chain's CDR3 is CASRPTPDRDEQYF. The CDR3 bases are TGTGCCAGCAGACCCACCCCGGACAGGGACGAGCAGTACTTC.

This clonotype was detected a few times. The V and J genes are TRBV7-2 and TRBJ1-1, with D possibly TRBD1 on 6 matching bases. This CDR3 has 14 amino acids. Germline assignment: CDR1 SGHTA and CDR2 FQGNSA. V was shortened by 7 bases and J by 4 bases, with 16 bases between the two germline ends. The CDR3 DNA sequence: TGTGCCAGCAACAAGGACAGACAATTCACTGAAGCTTTCTTT. Its translation is CASNKDRQFTEAFF.

This clonotype has a handful of counts. V gene TRBV4-1 combines with J gene TRBJ1-2; D gene ambiguous. The V end lost 0 bases, the J end lost 1 base, and 9 bases lay between the germline ends. This CDR3 spans 15 amino acids. Germline V gene data show CDR1 as MGHRA and CDR2 as YSYEKL. In nucleotides, the CDR3 is TGCGCCAGCAGCCAAGAAGCAACTTATAACTATGGCTACACCTTC. Encoded protein: CASSQEATYNYGYTF.

This sequence joins TRBV20-1 and TRBJ1-2; TRBD1 matches at 7 bases. CDR3 length: 13 residues. The V and J ends lost 6 bases and 4 bases, in that order; junction bases with no gene match: 8. Germline assignment: CDR1 DFQATT and CDR2 SNEGSKA (reference sequence). The CDR3 sequence is CSASRGFSYGYTF. Written as DNA, the CDR3 is TGCAGTGCCAGCAGGGGGTTTAGCTATGGCTACACCTTC.

This chain uses TRBV4-2 with TRBJ2-3; perhaps TRBD1 as D (6 bases). V lost 0 bases to trimming and J lost 4 bases, with 23 bases between them. This CDR3 is built from 19 residues. Germline-derived CDR1 and CDR2 are LGHNA and YNFKEQ. As DNA, the CDR3 is TGTGCCAGCAGCCAAGAAGGAAGGGGGTTGGAACTTTACGCAGATACGCAGTATTTT. Translation gives CASSQEGRGLELYADTQYF.

This clonotype was seen ten or more times. The DNA of the CDR3 is TGTGCCAGCAGCTTAGCCGCGAAACTAGCCAAAAACATTCAGTACTTC. Translated: CASSLAAKLAKNIQYF. The rearrangement uses TRBV7-7 and TRBJ2-4; D remains unclear. The V gene's germline CDR1 is SSHAT and CDR2 FNYEAQ (reference sequence). V was shortened by 0 bases and J by 0 bases, with 9 bases between the two germline ends. The CDR3 runs to 16 residues.